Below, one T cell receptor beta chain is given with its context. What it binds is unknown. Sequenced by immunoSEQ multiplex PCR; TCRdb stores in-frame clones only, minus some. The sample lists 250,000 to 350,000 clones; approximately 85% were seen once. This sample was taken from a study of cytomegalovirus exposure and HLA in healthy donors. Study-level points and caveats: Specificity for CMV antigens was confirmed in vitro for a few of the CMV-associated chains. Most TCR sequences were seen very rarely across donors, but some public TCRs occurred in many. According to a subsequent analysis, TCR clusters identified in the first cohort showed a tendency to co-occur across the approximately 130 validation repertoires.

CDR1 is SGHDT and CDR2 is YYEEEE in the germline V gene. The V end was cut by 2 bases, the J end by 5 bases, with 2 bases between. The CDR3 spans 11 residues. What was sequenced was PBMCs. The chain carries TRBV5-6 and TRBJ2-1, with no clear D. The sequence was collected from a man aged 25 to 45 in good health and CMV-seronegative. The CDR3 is CASSFNNEQFF. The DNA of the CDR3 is TGTGCCAGCAGCTTTAACAATGAGCAGTTCTTC.